This T cell receptor (beta chain) came from a study of CD8+ T cells in alopecia areata. Study findings and constraints: Both scalp clonality and the expanded CD8+ clones among the top 100 showed a significant decrease with tofacitinib. Greater clonality was observed in lesional scalp samples, especially alopecia totalis/universalis, versus normal scalp.

From germline, CDR1 is SGHRS and CDR2 YFSETQ. The ends lost 0 bases at V and 8 bases at J; junction bases unmatched: 9. The length of the CDR3 is 16 residues. Turning to this clone: Its antigen remains unidentified.

As to treatment: oral pan-JAK inhibitor, 5-10 mg twice daily. Sequencing used cDNA as its template, made by extracting RNA and reverse transcribing it. Libraries were prepared by immunoSEQ multiplex PCR; TCRdb keeps only in-frame clonotypes and omits some of them. The table records 200,000 to 250,000 clones, under 70% of them present only once. The chain carries TRBV5-1 and TRBJ2-1; TRBD2 matches 9 bases. The receptor's source is a human donor with alopecia areata. Here the sequenced sample was CD4+ T cells sorted from blood, taken at week 4, from a patient treated with tofacitinib. This chain's CDR3 is CASSLARGGRQDEQFF. CDR3 coding DNA: TGCGCCAGCAGCTTGGCGCGGGGGGGCCGTCAAGATGAGCAGTTCTTC. The whole variable domain, remainder taken from reference TRBV5-1 and TRBJ2-1, is KAGVTQTPRYLIKTRGQQVTLSCSPISGHRSVSWYQQTPGQGLQFLFEYFSETQRNKGNFPGRFSGRQFSNSRSEMNVSTLELGDSALYLCASSLARGGRQDEQFFGPGTRLTVL.